Sequencing of this T cell receptor (beta chain) was carried out in a study of OX40 agonist ivuxolimab in advanced cancers. Study-level background: Among those enrolled, mean age was 60 years (range roughly 23 to 85) and approximately 80% were male.

Broader study findings: Partial responders dosed at 0.1-3.0 mg/kg displayed clonal expansion ranking among the lowest.

A word on this clone: Its antigen remains unidentified.

Patients had blood sampled at baseline and again on cycle 4 day 1 and cycle 7 day 1. The assay was immunoSEQ multiplex PCR, and TCRdb's table has in-frame clones only and misses some. The data hold about 37,000 clones, with around 73% observed a single time. This TCR derives from an adult with an advanced solid tumor such as melanoma, head and neck, liver or kidney cancer. Sample: CD4+ or CD8+ T cells sorted from blood, taken in a trial of the OX40 agonist ivuxolimab.

The CDR3 DNA is TGTGCCAGCAGTTACCAGGACAGAGGGTACTTC. It is translated as CASSYQDRGYF. The J gene is TRBJ2-7, the V gene TRBV6-5, with D possibly being TRBD1 (6 bases). This CDR3 comprises 11 residues. Germline assignment: CDR1 MNHEY and CDR2 SVGAGI. V was trimmed by 2 bases and J by 12 bases, leaving 11 bases between them.